One sample yielded the 25 T cell receptor beta chains listed below, sequenced in a study of cytomegalovirus exposure and HLA in healthy donors. Vbeta (60) and Jbeta (13) primers were used in the PCR. Assay: immunoSEQ multiplex PCR; the TCRdb copy retains only in-frame clones and omits some. Of around 170,000 clones in the sample, around 79% were seen once. Sample: PBMCs. The receptors stem from a woman in her forties or fifties in good health and CMV-seronegative.

In the case of this clone: A read error may produce the germline difference seen at one junction end. This chain joins TRBV5-6 and TRBJ2-2; TRBD2 aligns across 9 bases. Germline values: CDR1 SGHDT, CDR2 YYEEEE. CDR3 size: 18 residues. CDR3 residues: CASSLTVWLAGNTGELSF. The CDR3, as DNA: TGTGCCAGCAGCTTGACTGTCTGGCTAGCGGGGAACACCGGGGAGCTGTCTTTT.

To note about this clone: The junction does not match germline at one end; this may be a read error. This chain connects TRBV7-7 to TRBJ2-7, with 7 bases identical to TRBD1. The germline V gene encodes CDR1 SSHAT and CDR2 FNYEAQ (reference sequence). The CDR3 sequence is 13 residues long. CDR3 in amino acids: CASRPTGSSEQYF. In nucleotides, the CDR3 is TGTGCTAGCAGACCGACAGGGTCTTCCGAGCAGTACTTC.

The rearrangement uses TRBV19 and TRBJ2-1, with TRBD1 matching 8 bases. Germline CDR1 LNHDA, CDR2 SQIVND (reference sequence). The V segment lost 5 bases and the J segment 11 bases; nucleotides outside the gene matches: 8. This CDR3 has 13 residues. The CDR3 bases are TGTGCCAGTAGTGTTACAGGGGGGTTGCAGCAGTTCTTC. Protein: CASSVTGGLQQFF.

The chain has TRBV28 and TRBJ1-4, with D possibly TRBD1 on 6 matching bases. V lost 8 bases and J lost 8, with 18 bases in between. Germline V gives CDR1 MDHEN, CDR2 SYDVKM. CDR3 length: 14 amino acids. Here the CDR3 DNA reads TGTGCCAGCCTGGGGGCGGGGGCAGAGGAAAAACTGTTTTTT. Amino acids: CASLGAGAEEKLFF.

The rearrangement links TRBV7-3 to TRBJ2-1, with 10 bases aligning to TRBD2. The CDR3 extends over 16 amino acids. V trimming: 5 bases; J trimming: 4 bases; junction bases outside the gene matches: 8. The germline V gene has CDR1 SGHTA and CDR2 FQGTGA. CDR3 DNA sequence: TGTGCCAGCAGCGCCACCGGGACTAGCGTTTACAATGAGCAGTTCTTC. Its protein is CASSATGTSVYNEQFF. Drawing the rest from reference TRBV7-3 and TRBJ2-1, the complete variable domain is GAGVSQTPSNKVTEKGKYVELRCDPISGHTALYWYRQSLGQGPEFLIYFQGTGAADDSGLPNDRFFAVRPEGSVSTLKIQRTERGDSAVYLCASSATGTSVYNEQFFGPGTRLTVL.

The J gene is TRBJ2-7, the V gene TRBV5-1, with TRBD2 matching over 13 bases. This CDR3 contains 15 residues. Germline CDR1 and CDR2: SGHRS and YFSETQ. V was pared by 3 bases and J by 6 bases, with 6 bases of the junction left unmatched. CDR3 loop: CASSYGLAGASEQYF. The CDR3 coding sequence is TGCGCCAGCAGCTATGGACTAGCGGGAGCCTCCGAGCAGTACTTC.

This chain connects TRBV19 to TRBJ2-7; D gene unclear. Trimming shortened V by 9 bases and J by 2 bases, and 23 bases separated the two germline ends. Germline V gives CDR1 LNHDA, CDR2 SQIVND (reference sequence). The CDR3 is 16 amino acids. The CDR3 DNA reads TGTGCCAGCGCCCCAAGAGCAACAGCTCTAACCTACGAGCAGTACTTC. Its protein is CASAPRATALTYEQYF.

The table lists this clone with a count of one. The V and J genes are TRBV5-1 and TRBJ2-5, with 13 nucleotides matching TRBD2. Per germline, CDR1 SGHRS and CDR2 YFSETQ. Trimming at V came to 4 bases and at J to 5 bases, leaving 5 bases not matched to a gene. This CDR3 spans 15 amino acids. The CDR3 DNA is TGCGCCAGCAGCCCCGGGACTAGCGGGGAGGAGACCCAGTACTTC. It translates to CASSPGTSGEETQYF.

This clone was seen more than once but under ten times. The V call is TRBV27, the J call TRBJ1-5; 9 nucleotides line up with TRBD1. The CDR3 totals 21 residues. The germline gives CDR1 MNHEY, CDR2 SMNVEV (reference sequence). Trimming took 5 bases from V and 1 from J; bases not matched to a gene: 21. This CDR3 reads CASSPIAHTGGGRGSNQPQHF. Written as DNA, the CDR3 is TGTGCCAGCAGTCCGATCGCCCACACAGGGGGCGGGCGGGGAAGCAATCAGCCCCAGCATTTT.

The rearrangement joins TRBV6-1 to TRBJ1-5, with D hard to call. Germline CDR1 reads MNHNS; CDR2 reads SASEGT. Trimming took 6 bases from V and 7 from J, leaving 13 bases between them. The CDR3 is 13 residues long. The CDR3 region has the DNA TGTGCCAGCAGCATTTCGGTGAGGCAGCCCCAGCATTTT. It specifies CASSISVRQPQHF.

This chain uses TRBV7-3 with TRBJ2-5, with 10 nucleotides matching TRBD2. This CDR3 spans 15 amino acids. J was trimmed by 3 bases and V by 4 bases; bases with no gene match: 5. Germline V gene sequence: CDR1 SGHTA, CDR2 FQGTGA. The chain's CDR3 is CASSWLAGEKETQYF. The CDR3 nucleotides read TGTGCCAGCAGCTGGCTAGCGGGAGAAAAAGAGACCCAGTACTTC.

The chain uses TRBV10-1 and TRBJ2-5, with D tentatively TRBD2 (6 bases). Per germline, CDR1 WNHNN and CDR2 SYGVQD (reference sequence). Between the trimmed V and J ends, which lost 6 bases and 1 base, there was a span of 9 bases. The CDR3 sequence is 13 residues long. CDR3 coding DNA: TGCGCCAGCAGCCGGACTACCCAAGAGACCCAGTACTTC. It translates to CASSRTTQETQYF.

The CDR3 is CAWSFPGGNYGYTF. The CDR3 bases are TGTGCCTGGTCCTTTCCGGGGGGGAACTATGGCTACACCTTC. V is TRBV30 and J is TRBJ1-2, with D maybe TRBD1 (5 bases). Trimming took 5 bases from V and 2 from J, leaving 15 bases between them. Germline CDR1 reads GTSNPN; CDR2 reads SVGIG (reference sequence). The CDR3 is made up of 14 amino acids.

V gene TRBV10-3 combines with J gene TRBJ2-7; a possible D gene is TRBD1 (6 bases). The CDR3 has 11 residues. Germline V gene sequence: CDR1 ENHRY, CDR2 SYGVKD. V gave up 10 bases and J gave up 2 bases, with 9 bases separating them. This chain's CDR3 is CATRGPYEQYF. CDR3 DNA sequence: TGTGCCACCAGGGGCCCCTACGAGCAGTACTTC.

The rearrangement joins TRBV15 to TRBJ2-2; D may be TRBD1 (6 bases). This CDR3 contains 16 residues. Trimming stripped 6 bases from V and 1 base from J, with 15 bases between. Germline V gene sequence: CDR1 LNHNV, CDR2 YYDKDF (reference sequence). CDR3: CATRYKTGVNTGELFF. The CDR3 DNA reads as TGTGCCACCAGGTATAAGACAGGAGTGAACACCGGGGAGCTGTTTTTT.

The chain carries TRBV11-2 and TRBJ2-1; no clear D. Trimming shortened V by 5 bases and J by 0 bases, and 17 bases separated the two germline ends. From germline, CDR1 is SGHAT and CDR2 FQNNGV. CDR3 length: 17 amino acids. The CDR3 DNA follows: TGTGCCAGCAGCGCCAACTTAAGTCCTAGCTCCTACAATGAGCAGTTCTTC. Its protein product is CASSANLSPSSYNEQFF.

The chain combines TRBV27 with TRBJ2-7; possible D gene TRBD1, 6 bases. The CDR3 sequence is 12 residues long. The V gene lost 6 bases and the J gene lost 6 bases, with 12 bases spanning the gap. Germline CDR1 reads MNHEY; CDR2 reads SMNVEV (reference sequence). The CDR3 loop is CASSSWGLEQYF. DNA for the CDR3: TGTGCCAGCAGCAGTTGGGGGCTCGAGCAGTACTTC.

The chain is built from TRBV27 and TRBJ1-2; 7 bases map to TRBD1. In germline, CDR1 is MNHEY, CDR2 SMNVEV (reference sequence). V trimming: 3 bases; J trimming: 2 bases; junction bases outside the gene matches: 6. The CDR3 runs to 15 residues. Written as DNA, the CDR3 is TGTGCCAGCAGTTTCGGTGACAGGGAGAACTATGGCTACACCTTC. This sequence encodes CASSFGDRENYGYTF.

The J gene is TRBJ2-1, the V gene TRBV5-4, with 7 bases lining up with TRBD2. The V and J ends lost 0 bases and 5 bases, in that order; junction bases with no gene match: 8. Per germline, CDR1 SGHNT and CDR2 YYREEE (reference sequence). This CDR3 comprises 16 residues. The CDR3 region is CASSLVGGGGNNEQFF. CDR3 DNA sequence: TGTGCCAGCAGCTTGGTGGGGGGGGGAGGTAACAATGAGCAGTTCTTC.

This clone came up a few times. The rearrangement links TRBV7-8 to TRBJ2-7, with D perhaps matching TRBD2 (7 bases). The CDR3 is made up of 15 amino acids. The ends were cut back, 5 bases at V and 2 bases at J, with 16 bases in the middle. Germline assignment: CDR1 SGHVS and CDR2 FQNEAQ. The CDR3 bases are TGTGCCAGCAGCCAGGGGCGCGGGGGTGCCTACGAGCAGTACTTC. Amino acids: CASSQGRGGAYEQYF. Full variable domain (rest looked up from reference TRBV7-8 and TRBJ2-7): GAGVSQSPRYKVAKRGQDVALRCDPISGHVSLFWYQQALGQGPEFLTYFQNEAQLDKSGLPSDRFFAERPEGSVSTLKIQRTQQEDSAVYLCASSQGRGGAYEQYFGPGTRLTVT.

The chain couples TRBV5-4 to TRBJ2-2, with 8 bases that match TRBD2. With V trimmed by 4 bases and J by 1 base, 3 bases remained unmatched. This CDR3 spans 15 amino acids. Germline values: CDR1 SGHNT, CDR2 YYREEE (reference sequence). The CDR3 DNA follows: TGTGCCAGCAGCCACACTAGCGGGAACACCGGGGAGCTGTTTTTT. Translation: CASSHTSGNTGELFF.

This chain uses TRBV6-6 with TRBJ2-1; 9 nucleotides align to TRBD2. This CDR3 spans 15 amino acids. The ends lost 4 bases at V and 1 base at J; junction bases unmatched: 2. CDR1 is MNHNY and CDR2 is SVGAGI in the germline V gene (reference sequence). CDR3 in amino acids: CASSSLAGSYNEQFF. CDR3 DNA: TGTGCCAGCAGTTCGCTAGCGGGGTCCTACAATGAGCAGTTCTTC.

This chain links TRBV28 with TRBJ2-3, with TRBD2 identical over 9 bases. This CDR3 is built from 16 residues. CDR1 is MDHEN, CDR2 SYDVKM, per germline. J lost 2 bases, V lost 1 base, and 4 bases had no gene match. This CDR3 is CASSLLRGGFTDTQYF. The CDR3 DNA is TGTGCCAGCAGTTTATTGCGGGGGGGCTTCACAGATACGCAGTATTTT.

The chain links TRBV11-2 to TRBJ2-3, with D possibly TRBD2 on 6 matching bases. V gave up 8 bases and J gave up 7 bases, with 16 bases separating them. Per germline, CDR1 SGHAT and CDR2 FQNNGV. The CDR3 totals 13 residues. CDR3 in amino acids: CASRGTASYTQYF. The CDR3 nucleotides read TGTGCCAGCCGGGGGACTGCCAGCTATACGCAGTATTTT.

This chain joins TRBV6-6 and TRBJ1-5; D gene unclear. Trimming shortened V by 5 bases and J by 4 bases, and 9 bases separated the two germline ends. The germline V gene encodes CDR1 MNHNY and CDR2 SVGAGI (reference sequence). CDR3 length: 13 residues. DNA of the CDR3: TGTGCCAGCAGTCCCGCGTTTAATCAGCCCCAGCATTTT. Translating it yields CASSPAFNQPQHF.